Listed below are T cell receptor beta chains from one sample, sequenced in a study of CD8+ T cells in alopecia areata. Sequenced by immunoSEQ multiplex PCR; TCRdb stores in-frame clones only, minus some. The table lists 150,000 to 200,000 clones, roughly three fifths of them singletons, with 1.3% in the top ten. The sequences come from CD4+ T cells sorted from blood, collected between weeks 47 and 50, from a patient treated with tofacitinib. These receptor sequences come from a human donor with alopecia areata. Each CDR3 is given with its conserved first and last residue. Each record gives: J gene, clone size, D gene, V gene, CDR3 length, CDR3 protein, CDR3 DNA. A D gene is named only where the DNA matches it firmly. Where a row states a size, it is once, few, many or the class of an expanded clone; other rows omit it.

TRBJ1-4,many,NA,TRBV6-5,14,CASSPDKWAEKLFF,TGTGCCAGCAGTCCCGATAAGTGGGCTGAAAAACTGTTTTTT
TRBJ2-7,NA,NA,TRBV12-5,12,CASGPALHEQYF,TGTGCTAGTGGCCCCGCCTTGCACGAGCAGTACTTC
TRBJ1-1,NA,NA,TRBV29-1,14,CSVPGREGNTEAFF,TGCAGCGTTCCGGGCAGGGAGGGAAACACTGAAGCTTTCTTT
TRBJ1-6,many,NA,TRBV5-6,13,CASSPGRNSPLHF,TGTGCCAGCAGCCCGGGGCGGAACTCACCCCTCCACTTT
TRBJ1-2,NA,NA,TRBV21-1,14,CASSETGDIYGYTF,TGTGCCAGCAGCGAGACCGGGGACATCTATGGCTACACCTTC
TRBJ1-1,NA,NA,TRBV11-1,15,CASSASIPGRAEAFF,TGTGCCAGCAGCGCGTCGATTCCAGGGAGGGCTGAAGCTTTCTTT
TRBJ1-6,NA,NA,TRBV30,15,CAWSSGGTGNSPLHF,TGTGCCTGGAGTTCGGGGGGTACAGGGAATTCACCCCTCCACTTT
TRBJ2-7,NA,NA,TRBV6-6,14,CASIPRGGSYEQYF,TGTGCCAGCATCCCGAGGGGAGGCTCCTACGAGCAGTACTTC
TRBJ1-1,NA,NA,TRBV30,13,CAWTQIGNTEAFF,TGTGCCTGGACCCAAATTGGGAACACTGAAGCTTTCTTT
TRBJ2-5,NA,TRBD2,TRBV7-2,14,CASSLGTSGRAQYF,TGTGCCAGCAGCCTAGGGACTAGCGGCAGGGCCCAGTACTTC
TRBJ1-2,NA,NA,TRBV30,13,CAWSRGGGNGYTF,TGTGCCTGGAGTCGGGGAGGGGGTAACGGCTACACCTTC
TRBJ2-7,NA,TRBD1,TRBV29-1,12,CSVGQGTYEQYF,TGCAGCGTTGGACAGGGCACCTACGAGCAGTACTTC
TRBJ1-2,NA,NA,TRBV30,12,CAWSVQGRGYTF,TGTGCCTGGAGTGTACAGGGAAGAGGCTACACCTTC
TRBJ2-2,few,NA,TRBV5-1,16,CASSRDGGANTGELFF,TGCGCCAGCAGCCGCGATGGGGGCGCGAACACCGGGGAGCTGTTTTTT
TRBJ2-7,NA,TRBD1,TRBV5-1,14,CASSIGDRVNEQYF,TGCGCCAGCAGCATTGGGGACAGGGTAAACGAGCAGTACTTC
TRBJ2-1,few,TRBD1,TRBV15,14,CATSSGDRGNEQFF,TGTGCCACCAGCAGCGGGGACAGGGGCAATGAGCAGTTCTTC
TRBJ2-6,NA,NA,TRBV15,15,CATSPLQSGANVLTF,TGTGCCACCAGCCCCCTGCAGTCCGGGGCCAACGTCCTGACTTTC
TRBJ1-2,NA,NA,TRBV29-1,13,CSVTSEANYGYTF,TGCAGCGTCACTAGCGAGGCTAACTATGGCTACACCTTC
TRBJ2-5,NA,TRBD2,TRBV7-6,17,CASSLLGTSGGQETQYF,TGTGCCAGCAGCTTGCTGGGGACTAGCGGGGGGCAAGAGACCCAGTACTTC
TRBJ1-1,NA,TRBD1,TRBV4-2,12,CASSQETGKAFF,TGTGCCAGCAGCCAAGAGACAGGGAAAGCTTTCTTT
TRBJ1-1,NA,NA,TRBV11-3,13,CASSSEVNTEAFF,TGTGCCAGCAGCTCGGAAGTGAACACTGAAGCTTTCTTT
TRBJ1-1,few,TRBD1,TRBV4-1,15,CASSQTTGGITEAFF,TGCGCCAGCAGCCAGACGACAGGGGGAATCACTGAAGCTTTCTTT
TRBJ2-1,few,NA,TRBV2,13,CANSPGEYNEQFF,TGTGCCAACAGCCCTGGGGAGTACAATGAGCAGTTCTTC
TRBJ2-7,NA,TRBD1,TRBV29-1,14,CSVAGTEGTYEQYF,TGCAGCGTGGCCGGGACAGAAGGAACCTACGAGCAGTACTTC
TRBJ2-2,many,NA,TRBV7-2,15,CASSFGTANTGELFF,TGTGCCAGCAGCTTTGGGACGGCGAACACCGGGGAGCTGTTTTTT
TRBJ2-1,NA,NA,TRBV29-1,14,CSVRGIGQYNEQFF,TGCAGCGTTCGAGGAATAGGGCAATACAATGAGCAGTTCTTC
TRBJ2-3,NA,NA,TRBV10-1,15,CASQGLQEGPDTQYF,TGCGCCAGCCAAGGGTTACAGGAGGGCCCAGATACGCAGTATTTT
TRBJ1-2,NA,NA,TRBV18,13,CASSPASGTGYTF,TGTGCCAGCTCACCAGCCTCGGGGACTGGCTACACCTTC
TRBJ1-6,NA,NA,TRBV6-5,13,CASRQESHSPLHF,TGTGCCAGCAGACAGGAGTCGCATTCACCCCTCCACTTT
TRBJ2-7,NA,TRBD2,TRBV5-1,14,CASSLDEGRAEQYF,TGCGCCAGCAGCTTGGATGAAGGGAGGGCCGAGCAGTACTTC
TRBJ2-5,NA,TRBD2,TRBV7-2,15,CASSLAGTNQETQYF,TGTGCCAGCAGCTTAGCCGGGACTAATCAAGAGACCCAGTACTTC
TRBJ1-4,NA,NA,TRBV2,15,CASSALQGRNEKLFF,TGTGCCAGCAGTGCCCTACAGGGACGTAATGAAAAACTGTTTTTT
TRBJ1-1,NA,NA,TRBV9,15,CASSVSGSLNTEAFF,TGTGCCAGCAGCGTATCAGGGAGCCTAAACACTGAAGCTTTCTTT
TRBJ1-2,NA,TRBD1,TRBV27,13,CASSTRQGAPRTF,TGTGCCAGCAGTACGCGACAGGGGGCCCCAAGGACCTTC
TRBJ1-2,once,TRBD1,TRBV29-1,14,CSVVDQGASYGYTF,TGCAGCGTTGTTGATCAGGGGGCCAGCTATGGCTACACCTTC
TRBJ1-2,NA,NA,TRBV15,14,CATSTRATGYGYTF,TGTGCCACCAGCACCCGAGCCACCGGCTATGGCTACACCTTC
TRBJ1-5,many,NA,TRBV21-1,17,CANPRDRATDSNQPQHF,TGTGCCAATCCCCGGGACAGGGCTACTGATAGCAATCAGCCCCAGCATTTT
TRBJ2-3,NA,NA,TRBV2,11,CASKFPDTQYF,TGTGCCAGCAAATTTCCAGATACGCAGTATTTT
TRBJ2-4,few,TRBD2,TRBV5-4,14,CASSLRGGRDIQYF,TGTGCCAGCAGCTTACGGGGGGGCCGAGACATTCAGTACTTC
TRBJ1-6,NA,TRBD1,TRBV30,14,CAWSVPGQGPPLHF,TGTGCCTGGAGTGTACCTGGACAGGGGCCACCCCTCCACTTT
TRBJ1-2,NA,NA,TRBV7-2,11,CASSFDYGYTF,TGTGCCAGCAGCTTTGACTATGGCTACACCTTC
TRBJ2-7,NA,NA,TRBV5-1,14,CASSPLGLDYEQYF,TGCGCCAGCAGCCCCCTGGGTCTTGACTACGAGCAGTACTTC
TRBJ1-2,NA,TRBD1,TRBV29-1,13,CSVSGQGDYGYTF,TGCAGCGTCTCGGGACAGGGAGACTATGGCTACACCTTC
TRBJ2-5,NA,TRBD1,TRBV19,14,CASSAQTGSETQYF,TGTGCCAGTAGTGCCCAGACAGGGTCGGAGACCCAGTACTTC
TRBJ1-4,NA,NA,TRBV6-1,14,CASSERRTNEKLFF,TGTGCCAGCAGTGAACGTAGAACTAATGAAAAACTGTTTTTT
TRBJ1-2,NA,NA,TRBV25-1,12,CASSKGKSGYTF,TGTGCCAGCAGTAAGGGGAAAAGTGGCTACACCTTC
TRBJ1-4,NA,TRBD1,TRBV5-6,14,CASSTGQLNEKLFF,TGTGCCAGCAGCACGGGACAGTTAAATGAAAAACTGTTTTTT
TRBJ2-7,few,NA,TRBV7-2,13,CASSRPGSYEQYF,TGTGCCAGCAGCCGGCCGGGCTCCTACGAGCAGTACTTC
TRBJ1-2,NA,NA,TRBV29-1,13,CSVGELEGYGYTF,TGCAGCGTTGGCGAGCTCGAAGGCTATGGCTACACCTTC
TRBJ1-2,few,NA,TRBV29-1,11,CSVLGPGGYTF,TGCAGCGTCCTCGGCCCGGGGGGCTACACCTTC
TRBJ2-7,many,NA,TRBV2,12,CASSEGPREQYF,TGTGCCAGCAGTGAAGGCCCTCGCGAGCAGTACTTC